The entry below describes one T cell receptor beta chain. Germline CDR1 SGHVS, CDR2 FQNEAQ. The CDR3 spans 20 residues. V lost 1 base, J lost 0 bases, and 25 bases lay in between. These data originate in a study of technical replicates of blood from several donors. Only in-frame clones appear in the TCRdb table, and some are missing; sequencing was by immunoSEQ multiplex PCR. The data show tens of thousands of clones, 93% seen once. What was sequenced was T cells isolated from PBMCs. This clonotype was sampled from a human donor in good health. This chain connects TRBV7-8 to TRBJ2-7; D possibly corresponds to TRBD2 (5 bases). DNA of the CDR3: TGTGCCAGCAGCTTAGGAAGTTTCGCGGGCGGTTCAACTTCCTCCTACGAGCAGTACTTC. This sequence encodes CASSLGSFAGGSTSSYEQYF.